Presented here are 7 T cell receptor beta chains from one specimen sequenced in a study of blood T cell repertoires in COVID-19. Assay used: immunoSEQ multiplex PCR; TCRdb lists only in-frame clones, some missing. The sample has roughly 100,000 clones; less than 85% are singletons. Sequences were obtained from peripheral blood. These receptors were obtained from a woman aged 70-85 years with active or convalescent COVID-19.

The V gene is TRBV13, the J gene TRBJ1-4, with 11 bases that match TRBD1. V dropped 5 bases and J dropped 8; count of bases not matched to a gene: 7. The CDR3 extends over 15 amino acids. Germline assignment: CDR1 PRHDT and CDR2 FYEKMQ (reference sequence). In DNA, the CDR3 is TGTGCCAGCAGCAACTCCGGGACAGGGGGGGAAAAACTGTTTTTT. Protein: CASSNSGTGGEKLFF.

The rearrangement uses TRBV7-3 and TRBJ2-3; D is possibly TRBD2 (6 bases). V lost 2 bases, J lost 3 bases, and 12 bases lay in between. CDR1 SGHTA and CDR2 FQGTGA come from the germline V gene. This CDR3 contains 15 residues. CDR3: CASSLAGSGTDTQYF. CDR3 in DNA: TGTGCCAGCAGCTTAGCGGGGTCGGGGACAGATACGCAGTATTTT.

The chain links TRBV27 to TRBJ1-6; D is possibly TRBD1 (6 bases). Trimming shortened V by 6 bases and J by 1 base, and 13 bases separated the two germline ends. In germline, CDR1 is MNHEY, CDR2 SMNVEV (reference sequence). The CDR3 is 16 residues long. The CDR3 sequence is CASSTGSRSYNSPLHF. The CDR3 nucleotides are TGTGCCAGCAGCACAGGGTCGAGGTCCTATAATTCACCCCTCCACTTT.

CDR3: CASSTTLAAGANVLTF. The CDR3, as DNA: TGTGCCAGCTCCACCACCTTGGCAGCTGGGGCCAACGTCCTGACTTTC. This rearrangement joins TRBV18 to TRBJ2-6; unclear D gene. The V gene's germline CDR1 is KGHSH and CDR2 LQKENI. V gave up 6 bases and J gave up 2 bases, with 14 bases separating them. CDR3 size: 16 residues.

The V and J genes are TRBV30 and TRBJ2-1; tentative D call: TRBD2 (5 bases). The CDR3 covers 15 residues. Germline CDR1 and CDR2: GTSNPN and SVGIG (reference sequence). V lost 5 bases to trimming and J lost 3 bases, with 17 bases between them. Here the CDR3 reads CAWVPTPTSYNEQFF. For the CDR3, the DNA is TGTGCCTGGGTGCCCACTCCAACTAGCTACAATGAGCAGTTCTTC.

The rearrangement uses TRBV6-5 and TRBJ2-3; 7 positions agree with TRBD2. With 6 bases clipped from V and 6 bases from J, the junction kept 9 bases outside the gene matches. The CDR3 is made up of 14 amino acids. Germline CDR1 reads MNHEY; CDR2 reads SVGAGI. CDR3 nucleotides: TGTGCCAGCAGATCAGGCGGGGGAGTGGATACGCAGTATTTT. Amino acids: CASRSGGGVDTQYF.

The CDR3 DNA reads as TGTGCCAGCTCACCAAAGGACAGACACGAGCAGTACTTC. Protein: CASSPKDRHEQYF. This sequence joins TRBV18 and TRBJ2-7; D might be TRBD1 (6 bases). The V end was cut by 2 bases, the J end by 5 bases, with 10 bases between. Germline lookup yields CDR1 KGHSH and CDR2 LQKENI. The CDR3 length is 13 residues.